This TCR beta chain was captured by sequencing in a study of blood T cell repertoires in COVID-19 (dated by TCRdb to the early 2020s). Looking at the study overall: Samples from collaborators originated in the United States, Italy and Spain and spanned both the acute and convalescent phases of COVID-19. The material from the prospective study consisted of cDNA or gDNA derived from T cells, B-cell-depleted T cells, or PBMCs. Sample metadata almost always included a de-identified subject ID, COVID-19 status, age in years and sex. The samples were drawn from two sources: the first 160 participants of the ongoing ImmuneRACE study, and over 1,000 subjects contributed by 6 global collaborators. The repertoires were released in a freely available public database intended as a resource for research on the immune response to SARS-CoV-2. Deeply sampled blood TCRbeta repertoires from subjects exposed to, actively infected with, or recovered from COVID-19 were included in the dataset. Where available, HLA class I and class II types were taken from metadata supplied by the sample provider and were not determined by assay-based typing. Study-wide findings and limitations: How much clinical and demographic metadata was included differed by source and by participant, and the metadata was provided uncurated.

Deletion took 2 bases off V and 8 bases off J, with a span of 22 bases between the germline ends. According to the germline V gene, CDR1 reads SGHRS and CDR2 reads YFSETQ. The CDR3 goes from the cysteine to the phenylalanine over 16 residues. Only the CDR3 region is kept as DNA, spanning 48 bases read in frame from base 1. This clone was seen only once. It lacks a known antigen. The input lacks base qualities; no much larger clone sits a single base away. TCRbeta CDR3 regions were amplified from genomic DNA using the immunoSEQ Assay, a bias-controlled multiplex PCR. On the study's bioinformatics: The number of nucleated cells in each sample was estimated by amplification of reference gene primers within the assay. Sequence reads were collapsed and filtered to measure the absolute abundance of every unique TCRbeta CDR3 rearrangement. For each sample, productive Simpson clonality was calculated as the square root of Simpson's diversity index across productive rearrangements. The table was pulled from immuneACCESS by TCRdb, which kept in-frame rearrangements only. Such tables lose some clones; where checked, under half of the loss comes from unresolved V genes, and the rest has no known cause. V and J calls and clone size are copied from that table; D and trimming were computed from the DNA. Within this sample are 90,000 to 130,000 clones, with over 65% of them counted one time only. The ten largest clones take up 3.8% of the sample.

Whole blood was collected in K2EDTA tubes by collaborating institutions according to the institutions' own protocols. For TCRbeta analysis, collaborators shipped samples as frozen whole blood, isolated PBMCs, or DNA extracted from either of those sample types. The chain is assembled from TRBV5-1 and TRBJ1-2; perhaps TRBD1 is the D gene, with 5 bases matching. Material for sequencing was peripheral blood. This sequence was found in a woman of 80 years or more with acute or convalescent COVID-19. The CDR3 protein: CASSFDARPGSYGYTF. The DNA sequence is TGCGCCAGCAGCTTCGACGCCCGGCCAGGGTCCTACGGCTACACCTTC. Here the CDR3 is joined to the reference TRBV5-1 and TRBJ1-2 genes, and the full variable domain is: KAGVTQTPRYLIKTRGQQVTLSCSPISGHRSVSWYQQTPGQGLQFLFEYFSETQRNKGNFPGRFSGRQFSNSRSEMNVSTLELGDSALYLCASSFDARPGSYGYTFGSGTRLTVV.